This T cell receptor beta chain was obtained from a study of blood T cell repertoires in COVID-19. Across the whole study: Material from acute and convalescent COVID-19 was sourced from the United States, Italy and Spain. The cDNA or gDNA used as material had been derived from T cells, B-cell-depleted T cells, or PBMCs.

Clones were sequenced by immunoSEQ multiplex PCR, and TCRdb holds only the in-frame ones, with some missing. This sample has tens of thousands of clones; approximately 86% occur once, and the top ten carry roughly 1.4%. The CDR3 has 14 residues. V was pared by 2 bases and J by 5 bases, with 3 bases of the junction left unmatched. Germline values: CDR1 SEHNR, CDR2 FQNEAQ (reference sequence). The sample consisted of peripheral blood. The chain joins TRBV7-9 to TRBJ1-3; 7 bases fit TRBD1. This receptor was obtained from a woman aged 55-70 years with acute or convalescent COVID-19. The CDR3, as DNA: TGTGCCAGCAGCTTACAGGGGGGAAGAAACACCATATATTTT. This encodes CASSLQGGRNTIYF.